These 31 T cell receptor beta chains originate from one sample sequenced in a study of T cell repertoires in cytomegalovirus infection. Their cognate antigens are unknown. TCRdb independently ran MiXCR on the reads; one entry per CDR3 protein. The data show 570,000 or so distinct CDR3 sequences, roughly 42% seen once. The sample in question was cultured PBMCs, obtained from culture after CMV antigen stimulation. The origin of the receptors is a human donor in good health (CMV status not recorded). Some clones in this sample may be carry-over from other donors' samples.

The chain has TRBV11-2 and TRBJ1-3; TRBD1 aligns across 7 bases. V lost 8 bases and J lost 4; bases outside the gene matches: 8. The CDR3 loop spans 14 amino acids. Germline V CDR1 and CDR2: SGHAT, FQNNGV. The CDR3 DNA is TGTGCCAGCCTTCAGACAGGGCAAGGAAACACCATATATTTT. The encoded protein is CASLQTGQGNTIYF.

The chain employs TRBV7-2 and TRBJ2-7; D is uncertain. V gave up 2 bases and J gave up 3 bases, with 8 bases separating them. The CDR3 consists of 13 residues. CDR1 and CDR2 from the germline V gene are SGHTA and FQGNSA. The CDR3 spells CASSLRVNYEQYF. DNA for the CDR3: TGTGCCAGCAGCTTAAGGGTTAACTACGAGCAGTACTTC.

V gene TRBV10-3 combines with J gene TRBJ2-3, with TRBD2 as a possible D gene (5 bases). The CDR3 is made up of 12 amino acids. Trimming removed 8 bases from V and 8 bases from J, with 14 bases in between. Germline assignment: CDR1 ENHRY and CDR2 SYGVKD. Here the CDR3 reads CAIGRTRGTQYF. CDR3 DNA: TGTGCCATCGGGCGTACTCGGGGTACGCAGTATTTT.

The chain is built from TRBV6-6 and TRBJ2-1; D uncertain. The germline V and J ends were trimmed by 8 bases and 14 bases, with 7 bases remaining between them. There are 8 residues in the CDR3. The germline gives CDR1 MNHNY, CDR2 SVGAGI (reference sequence). The CDR3 loop is CASLNKFF. CDR3 coding DNA: TGTGCCAGCTTAAATAAGTTCTTC.

This clonotype appeared a few times. This chain links TRBV6-2 or TRBV6-3 with TRBJ1-5; 7 nucleotides agree with TRBD1. Germline CDR1 reads MNHEY; CDR2 reads SVGEGT. The CDR3 extends over 16 amino acids. The V gene end was trimmed by 6 bases and the J gene end by 4 bases; junction bases not matched to a gene: 12. The CDR3 sequence: CASSKLRDSSNQPQHF. DNA of the CDR3: TGTGCCAGCAGCAAACTCCGGGACAGTTCTAATCAGCCCCAGCATTTT.

In its sample, this clonotype was seen many times. The chain's CDR3 is CASSLRGGLNTEAFF. The CDR3 DNA sequence: TGTGCCAGCAGCTTAAGGGGGGGACTGAACACTGAAGCTTTCTTT. This chain links TRBV7-2 with TRBJ1-1; possible D gene TRBD1, 6 bases. Germline CDR1 reads SGHTA; CDR2 reads FQGNSA. Trimming removed 2 bases from V and 0 bases from J, with 10 bases in between. The CDR3 length is 15 residues.

V is TRBV14 and J is TRBJ2-3; tentative D call: TRBD1 (5 bases). Germline-derived CDR1 and CDR2 are SGHDN and FVKESK. Trimming stripped 0 bases from V and 11 bases from J, with 30 bases between. The CDR3 totals 19 residues. The CDR3 reads CASSQDPSVKGRPTGGQYF. CDR3 in DNA: TGTGCCAGCAGCCAAGACCCCTCAGTCAAAGGCCGGCCTACAGGCGGGCAGTATTTT.

CDR3 nucleotides: TGTGCCAGCAGGCGGGGGCAGAGCACTGAAGCTTTCTTT. Protein sequence: CASRRGQSTEAFF. V and J are TRBV2 and TRBJ1-1, with TRBD1 as a possible D gene (6 bases). Trimming shortened V by 6 bases and J by 4 bases, and 12 bases separated the two germline ends. The germline V gene encodes CDR1 SNHLY and CDR2 FYNNEI. This CDR3 has 13 amino acids. Full variable domain (outside the CDR3, taken from reference TRBV2 and TRBJ1-1): EPEVTQTPSHQVTQMGQEVILRCVPISNHLYFYWYRQILGQKVEFLVSFYNNEISEKSEIFDDQFSVERPDGSNFTLKIRSTKLEDSAMYFCASRRGQSTEAFFGQGTRLTVV.

This clonotype was detected a few times. The chain combines TRBV6-1 with TRBJ2-5; 9 bases map to TRBD1. CDR3 length: 15 residues. CDR1 and CDR2 from the germline V gene are MNHNS and SASEGT. J gave up 2 bases and V 7 bases, and 8 bases lay outside the gene matches. CDR3 coding DNA: TGTGCCAGCACCCCCTTGGGGACAGGGCAAGAGACCCAGTACTTC. This gives the protein CASTPLGTGQETQYF.

This clonotype was recorded a few times. The chain has TRBV7-8 and TRBJ1-4, with D unresolved. V lost 5 bases, J lost 3 bases, and 13 bases lay in between. From germline, CDR1 is SGHVS and CDR2 FQNEAQ. The CDR3 extends over 15 amino acids. CDR3 nucleotide sequence: TGTGCCAGCAGCCCAAGGAGGGCGGCTAATGAAAAACTGTTTTTT. Its translation is CASSPRRAANEKLFF.

At least ten counts were recorded for this clonotype. The chain carries TRBV7-2 and TRBJ1-4; D remains unclear. The CDR3 sequence is 12 residues long. V was clipped by 1 base and J by 8 bases, with 5 bases between them. Per the germline V gene, CDR1 is SGHTA and CDR2 is FQGNSA. In DNA form, the CDR3 reads TGTGCCAGCAGCTTAGTGGGGGAAAAACTGTTTTTT. Amino acid sequence: CASSLVGEKLFF.

The gene calls are TRBV20-1 and TRBJ1-3; D might be TRBD1 (5 bases). V lost 0 bases, J lost 2 bases, and 11 bases lay in between. CDR1 DFQATT and CDR2 SNEGSKA come from the germline V gene (reference sequence). The CDR3 has 15 amino acids. CDR3 sequence: CSARDLRGAGNTIYF. The CDR3 region has the DNA TGCAGTGCTAGAGATCTCCGGGGCGCTGGAAACACCATATATTTT.

This sequence joins TRBV7-9 and TRBJ2-7; D possibly corresponds to TRBD2 (5 bases). Germline CDR1 and CDR2: SEHNR and FQNEAQ (reference sequence). The CDR3 has 12 residues. Between the trimmed V and J ends, which lost 4 bases and 5 bases, there was a span of 9 bases. The CDR3 is CASSSTRDEQYF. CDR3 DNA sequence: TGTGCCAGCAGCTCGACGAGGGACGAGCAGTACTTC.

V is TRBV6-2 or TRBV6-3 and J is TRBJ1-5; no clear D gene. This CDR3 comprises 17 residues. Trimming removed 2 bases from V and 0 bases from J, with 14 bases in between. In germline, CDR1 is MNHEY, CDR2 SVGEGT. The CDR3 DNA is TGTGCCAGCAGTTACGGTTACGGAGCGAATAGCAATCAGCCCCAGCATTTT. This encodes CASSYGYGANSNQPQHF.

This sequence joins TRBV7-9 and TRBJ2-1, with 8 bases matching TRBD2. The V gene end was trimmed by 3 bases and the J gene end by 6 bases; junction bases not matched to a gene: 4. This CDR3 is 14 amino acids long. Germline V gene data show CDR1 as SEHNR and CDR2 as FQNEAQ (reference sequence). In DNA, the CDR3 is TGTGCCAGCAGCTTCGCGGGACTAGGCAATGAGCAGTTCTTC. Translated, it gives CASSFAGLGNEQFF.

The chain recombines TRBV7-6 with TRBJ2-7; possible D gene TRBD2, 6 bases. Trimming took 4 bases from V and 3 from J, leaving 13 bases between them. There are 14 residues in the CDR3. The germline V gene has CDR1 SGHVS and CDR2 FNYEAQ. CDR3 residues: CASSSNGLHYEQYF. CDR3 in DNA: TGTGCCAGCAGCTCAAACGGACTACACTACGAGCAGTACTTC. The whole variable domain, filled in from reference TRBV7-6 and TRBJ2-7, reads GAGVSQSPRYKVTKRGQDVALRCDPISGHVSLYWYRQALGQGPEFLTYFNYEAQQDKSGLPNDRFSAERPEGSISTLTIQRTEQRDSAMYRCASSSNGLHYEQYFGPGTRLTVT.

J is TRBJ2-3 and V is TRBV20-1; the D call may be TRBD1 or TRBD2 (5 bases each). Germline V gives CDR1 DFQATT, CDR2 SNEGSKA (reference sequence). Deletions cut 6 bases from V and 4 bases from J, with 17 bases between. The CDR3 is made up of 14 amino acids. In nucleotides, the CDR3 is TGCAGTGCCCAAGGTGGGGGAGCGCCAGATACGCAGTATTTT. This translates into CSAQGGGAPDTQYF.

This clonotype showed up many times. V usage is TRBV7-2 and J usage is TRBJ2-3; 8 nucleotides match TRBD2. This CDR3 contains 14 residues. Per germline, CDR1 SGHTA and CDR2 FQGNSA. V gave up 2 bases and J gave up 6 bases; unmatched junction bases: 4. CDR3 nucleotide sequence: TGTGCCAGCAGCTTATCAGCGGGAGATGATACGCAGTATTTT. The encoded protein is CASSLSAGDDTQYF.

V is TRBV6-6 and J is TRBJ1-6; D may be TRBD1 (6 bases). The CDR3 has 13 residues. The V end lost 0 bases, the J end lost 14 bases, and 11 bases lay between the germline ends. Germline V lookup: CDR1 MNHNY, CDR2 SVGAGI (reference sequence). CDR3 in amino acids: CASSYSGGQALHF. The CDR3 DNA reads as TGTGCCAGCAGTTACTCGGGGGGGCAGGCCCTCCACTTT.

The chain recombines TRBV5-6 with TRBJ1-4; TRBD1 aligns across 9 bases. Germline-derived CDR1 and CDR2 are SGHDT and YYEEEE. The CDR3 runs to 16 residues. Trimming removed 3 bases from V and 1 base from J; junction bases left unmatched: 4. CDR3 protein: CASSWTTGGTNEKLFF. CDR3 bases: TGTGCCAGCAGCTGGACGACAGGGGGAACTAATGAAAAACTGTTTTTT.

This clonotype was recorded many times. The chain combines TRBV7-2 with TRBJ2-7; D is perhaps TRBD1 (5 bases). From germline, CDR1 is SGHTA and CDR2 FQGNSA. The CDR3 length is 13 residues. Trimming took 7 bases from V and 4 from J, leaving 14 bases between them. CDR3 region: CASTRRPGYEQYF. CDR3 nucleotide sequence: TGTGCCAGCACCCGACGGCCAGGGTACGAGCAGTACTTC.

This clonotype was seen more than once but under ten times. The chain combines TRBV6-5 with TRBJ2-5, with no clear D. CDR3 length equals 13 residues. Germline CDR1 and CDR2: MNHEY and SVGAGI. Trimming cost V 4 bases and J 2 bases, with 8 bases left between them. This chain's CDR3 is CASSSTRQETQYF. The CDR3 DNA is TGTGCCAGCAGTTCCACGCGGCAAGAGACCCAGTACTTC.

V gene TRBV19 combines with J gene TRBJ1-2; 7 positions agree with TRBD1. CDR3 size: 14 residues. Germline V lookup: CDR1 LNHDA, CDR2 SQIVND (reference sequence). V trimming: 3 bases; J trimming: 8 bases; junction bases outside the gene matches: 9. The CDR3 is CASSIRQGFYGYTF. CDR3 DNA: TGTGCCAGTAGTATTAGACAGGGTTTCTACGGCTACACCTTC.

J is TRBJ2-5 and V is TRBV12-3 or TRBV12-4; D is perhaps TRBD1 (6 bases). V shed 8 bases and J shed 3 bases, with 13 bases lying between them. The CDR3 length is 13 residues. CDR3 amino acids: CASGRTVEETQYF. The CDR3 nucleotides read TGTGCCAGCGGAAGGACAGTAGAAGAGACCCAGTACTTC.

This clonotype was seen only a few times. The chain joins TRBV19 to TRBJ2-1; D call uncertain. V dropped 3 bases and J dropped 4 bases, with 7 bases sitting between them. The CDR3 length is 13 residues. CDR1 and CDR2 (germline): LNHDA, SQIVND (reference sequence). CDR3 sequence reads: CASSIEDYNEQFF. In DNA form, the CDR3 reads TGTGCCAGTAGTATCGAAGATTACAATGAGCAGTTCTTC.

In its sample, this clonotype was seen a few times. The rearrangement joins TRBV12-3 or TRBV12-4 to TRBJ1-5; D ambiguous. V was clipped by 3 bases and J by 0 bases, with 9 bases between them. The CDR3 length is 15 residues. The CDR3 here is CASSFAQNSNQPQHF. The CDR3 nucleotides read TGTGCCAGCAGTTTTGCACAAAATAGCAATCAGCCCCAGCATTTT.

This clonotype was picked up many times. The chain is built from TRBV12-3 or TRBV12-4 and TRBJ1-4; no clear D. V shed 3 bases and J shed 7 bases, with 9 bases lying between them. This CDR3 spans 13 amino acids. The CDR3 reads CASSFGLGEKLFF. The CDR3 region has the DNA TGTGCCAGCAGTTTCGGTTTGGGTGAAAAACTGTTTTTT.

This clonotype appeared once. This chain links TRBV5-1 with TRBJ2-7; weak D call: TRBD2 (6 bases). The CDR3 has 15 residues. Trimming left V 0 bases short and J 4 bases short, with 14 bases between. CDR1 is SGHRS and CDR2 is YFSETQ in the germline V gene. The CDR3 spells CASSLERVNLYEQYF. The CDR3 nucleotides read TGCGCCAGCAGCTTGGAGCGGGTGAACCTATACGAGCAGTACTTC.

The V call is TRBV4-1, the J call TRBJ2-1; a weak D match, TRBD2 (6 bases). V lost 0 bases, J lost 10 bases, and 13 bases lay in between. Germline values: CDR1 MGHRA, CDR2 YSYEKL. CDR3 size: 14 residues. The CDR3 spells CASSQEEGNTEQFF. The CDR3 nucleotides are TGCGCCAGCAGCCAAGAGGAGGGCAACACAGAGCAGTTCTTC.

Notes on this clonotype: One end of the junction is discordant with germline, which a read error may explain. The chain carries TRBV7-4 and TRBJ1-6; tentatively, D is TRBD1 (5 bases). This CDR3 has 15 amino acids. Germline CDR1 is SGHVT and CDR2 is SQSDAQ. The CDR3 here is CASGGDSSYNSTLHF. Here the CDR3 DNA reads TGTGCCAGCGGGGGGGATAGCTCCTATAATTCAACCCTCCACTTT.

This clonotype was observed a handful of times. V is TRBV6-1 and J is TRBJ1-2; 7 bases are shared with TRBD1. This CDR3 region has 13 residues. Per the germline V gene, CDR1 is MNHNS and CDR2 is SASEGT. J gave up 2 bases and V 11 bases, and 8 bases lay outside the gene matches. CDR3 residues: CAGRQGRNYGYTF. DNA of the CDR3: TGTGCCGGAAGACAGGGTAGAAACTATGGCTACACCTTC.